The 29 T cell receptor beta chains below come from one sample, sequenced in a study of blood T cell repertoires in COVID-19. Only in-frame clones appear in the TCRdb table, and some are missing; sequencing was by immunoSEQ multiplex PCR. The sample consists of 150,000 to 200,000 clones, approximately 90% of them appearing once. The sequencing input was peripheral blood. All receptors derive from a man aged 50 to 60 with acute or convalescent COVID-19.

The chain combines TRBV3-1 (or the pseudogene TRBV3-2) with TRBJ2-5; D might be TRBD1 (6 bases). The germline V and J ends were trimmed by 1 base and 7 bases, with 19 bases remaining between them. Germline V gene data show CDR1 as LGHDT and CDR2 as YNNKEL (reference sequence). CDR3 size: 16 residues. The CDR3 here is CASSQGRTAARRTQYF. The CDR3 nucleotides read TGTGCCAGCAGCCAAGGTCGGACAGCAGCAAGAAGGACCCAGTACTTC.

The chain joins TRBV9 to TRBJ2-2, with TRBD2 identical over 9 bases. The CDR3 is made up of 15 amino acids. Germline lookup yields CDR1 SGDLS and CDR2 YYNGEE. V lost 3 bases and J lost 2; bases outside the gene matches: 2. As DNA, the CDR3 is TGTGCCAGCAGCGCTAGCGGGACAAACACCGGGGAGCTGTTTTTT. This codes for CASSASGTNTGELFF.

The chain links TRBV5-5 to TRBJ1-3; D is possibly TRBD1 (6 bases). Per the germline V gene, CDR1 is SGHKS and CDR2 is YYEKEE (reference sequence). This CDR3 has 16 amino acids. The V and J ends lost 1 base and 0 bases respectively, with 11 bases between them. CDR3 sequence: CASSLRTVLSGNTIYF. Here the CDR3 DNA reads TGTGCCAGCAGCTTGAGGACAGTCCTCTCTGGAAACACCATATATTTT.

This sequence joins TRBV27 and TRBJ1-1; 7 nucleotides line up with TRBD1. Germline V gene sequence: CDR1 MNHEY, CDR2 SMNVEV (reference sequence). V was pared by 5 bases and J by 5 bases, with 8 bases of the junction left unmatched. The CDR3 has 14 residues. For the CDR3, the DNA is TGTGCCAGCAGTACGAACAGGGGCGCAACTGAAGCTTTCTTT. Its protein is CASSTNRGATEAFF.

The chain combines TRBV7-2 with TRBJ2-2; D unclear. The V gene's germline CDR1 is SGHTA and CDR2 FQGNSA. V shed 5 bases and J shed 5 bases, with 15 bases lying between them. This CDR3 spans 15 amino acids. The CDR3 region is CASSLSVFSTGELFF. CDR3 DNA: TGTGCCAGCAGCCTCAGCGTGTTTTCTACCGGGGAGCTGTTTTTT.

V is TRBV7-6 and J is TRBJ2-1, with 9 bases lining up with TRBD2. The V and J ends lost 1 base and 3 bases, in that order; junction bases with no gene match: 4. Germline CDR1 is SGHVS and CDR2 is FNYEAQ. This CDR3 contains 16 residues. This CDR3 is CASSLGSGGHYNEQFF. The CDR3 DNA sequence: TGTGCCAGCAGCTTAGGTAGCGGGGGCCACTACAATGAGCAGTTCTTC.

The CDR3 bases are TGTGCCAGGAGACAGAGCCATAATGAAAAACTGTTTTTT. The encoded protein is CARRQSHNEKLFF. The rearrangement uses TRBV19 and TRBJ1-4; D perhaps matches TRBD1 (5 bases). CDR1 is LNHDA, CDR2 SQIVND, per germline (reference sequence). The CDR3 loop spans 13 amino acids. Between the trimmed V and J ends, which lost 9 bases and 4 bases, there was a span of 12 bases.

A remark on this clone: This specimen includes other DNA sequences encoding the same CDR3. CDR3 bases: TGCGCCAGCAGCTTGGCGGGATCGGGAGGCACTGAAGCTTTCTTT. As protein: CASSLAGSGGTEAFF. The V gene is TRBV5-1, the J gene TRBJ1-1; no clear D gene. Trimming took off 0 bases at V and 4 bases at J, with 13 bases between the two ends. The CDR3 is made up of 15 amino acids. CDR1 SGHRS and CDR2 YFSETQ come from the germline V gene.

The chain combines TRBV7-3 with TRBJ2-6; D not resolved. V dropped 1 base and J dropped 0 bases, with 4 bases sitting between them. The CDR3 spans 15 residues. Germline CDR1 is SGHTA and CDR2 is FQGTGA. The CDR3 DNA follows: TGTGCCAGCAGCTTAATGAGCTCTGGGGCCAACGTCCTGACTTTC. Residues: CASSLMSSGANVLTF.

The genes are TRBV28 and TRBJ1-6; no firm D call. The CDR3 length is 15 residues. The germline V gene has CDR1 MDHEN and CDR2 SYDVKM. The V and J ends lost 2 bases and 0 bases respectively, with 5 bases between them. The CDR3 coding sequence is TGTGCCAGCAGTTTAGTACTCTCCTATAATTCACCCCTCCACTTT. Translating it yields CASSLVLSYNSPLHF.

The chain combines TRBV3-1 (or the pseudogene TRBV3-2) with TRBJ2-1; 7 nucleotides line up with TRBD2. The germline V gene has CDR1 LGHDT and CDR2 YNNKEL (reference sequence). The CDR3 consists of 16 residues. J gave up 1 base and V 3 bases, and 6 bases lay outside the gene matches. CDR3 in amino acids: CASSHERGLSYNEQFF. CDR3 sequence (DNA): TGTGCCAGCAGCCACGAGCGGGGTTTGTCCTACAATGAGCAGTTCTTC.

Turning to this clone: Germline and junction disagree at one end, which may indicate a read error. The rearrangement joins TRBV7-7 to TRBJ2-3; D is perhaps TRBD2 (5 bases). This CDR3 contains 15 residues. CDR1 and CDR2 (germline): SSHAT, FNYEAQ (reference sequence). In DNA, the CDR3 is TGTGCTAGCAGCTTTCGGGGTAGGGACACAGATACGCAGTATTTT. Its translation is CASSFRGRDTDTQYF.

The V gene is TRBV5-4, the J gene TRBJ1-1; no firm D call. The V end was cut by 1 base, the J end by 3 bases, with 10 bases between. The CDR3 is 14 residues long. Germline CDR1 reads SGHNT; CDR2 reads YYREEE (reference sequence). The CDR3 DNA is TGTGCCAGCAGCTTGCCCACCCCGGACACTGAAGCTTTCTTT. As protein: CASSLPTPDTEAFF.

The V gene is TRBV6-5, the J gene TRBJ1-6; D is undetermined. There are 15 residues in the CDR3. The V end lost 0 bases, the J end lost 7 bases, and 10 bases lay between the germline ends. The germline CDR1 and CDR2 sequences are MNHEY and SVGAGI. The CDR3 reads CASSYSGLNNSPLHF. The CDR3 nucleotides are TGTGCCAGCAGTTACTCCGGACTGAACAATTCACCCCTCCACTTT.

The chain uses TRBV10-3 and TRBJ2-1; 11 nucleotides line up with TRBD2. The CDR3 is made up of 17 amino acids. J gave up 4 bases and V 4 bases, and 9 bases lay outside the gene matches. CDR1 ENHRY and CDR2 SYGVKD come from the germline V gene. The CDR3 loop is CAISAGLAGGPYNEQFF. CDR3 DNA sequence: TGTGCCATCAGTGCGGGGCTAGCGGGGGGCCCATACAATGAGCAGTTCTTC.

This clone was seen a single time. This CDR3 is CSVEGQGETGQYF. CDR3 DNA: TGCAGCGTTGAGGGACAGGGAGAGACGGGGCAGTACTTC. The chain employs TRBV29-1 and TRBJ2-7, with 9 nucleotides matching TRBD1. Germline V gene lookup returns CDR1 SQVTM and CDR2 ANQGSEA. J gave up 9 bases and V 3 bases, and 9 bases lay outside the gene matches. The CDR3 has 13 residues.

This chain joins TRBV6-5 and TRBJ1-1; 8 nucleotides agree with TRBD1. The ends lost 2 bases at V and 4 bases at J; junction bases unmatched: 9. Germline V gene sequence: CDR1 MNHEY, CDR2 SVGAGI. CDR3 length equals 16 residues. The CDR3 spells CASSYQIDRGSTEAFF. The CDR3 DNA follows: TGTGCCAGCAGTTACCAAATCGACAGGGGAAGCACTGAAGCTTTCTTT.

The CDR3 DNA reads TGTGCAAGTCGCTTAGTGGGAGACACCTACGAGCAGTACTTC. It yields the protein CASRLVGDTYEQYF. This chain joins TRBV12-2 and TRBJ2-7; the table's D call, TRBD2, has no DNA check behind it. TRBV12-2 is shown as a pseudogene. The length of the CDR3 is 14 residues.

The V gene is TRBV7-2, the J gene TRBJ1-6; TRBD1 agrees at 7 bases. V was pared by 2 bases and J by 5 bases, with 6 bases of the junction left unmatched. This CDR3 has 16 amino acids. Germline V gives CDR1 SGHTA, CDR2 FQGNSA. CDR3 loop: CASSLRSTGHNSPLHF. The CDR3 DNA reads TGTGCCAGCAGCTTAAGGTCGACAGGGCATAATTCACCCCTCCACTTT.

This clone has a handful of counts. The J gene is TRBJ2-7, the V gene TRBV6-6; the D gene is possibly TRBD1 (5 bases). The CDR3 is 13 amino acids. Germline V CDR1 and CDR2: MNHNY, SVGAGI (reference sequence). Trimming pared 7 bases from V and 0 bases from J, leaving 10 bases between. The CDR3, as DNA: TGTGCCAGCACCAACAGGAGCTCCTACGAGCAGTACTTC. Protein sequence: CASTNRSSYEQYF.

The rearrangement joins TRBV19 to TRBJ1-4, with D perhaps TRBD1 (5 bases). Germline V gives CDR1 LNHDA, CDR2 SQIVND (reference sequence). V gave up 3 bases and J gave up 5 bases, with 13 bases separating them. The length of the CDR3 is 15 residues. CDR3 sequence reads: CASSISGHTNEKLFF. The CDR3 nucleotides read TGTGCCAGTAGTATTTCCGGACACACCAATGAAAAACTGTTTTTT.

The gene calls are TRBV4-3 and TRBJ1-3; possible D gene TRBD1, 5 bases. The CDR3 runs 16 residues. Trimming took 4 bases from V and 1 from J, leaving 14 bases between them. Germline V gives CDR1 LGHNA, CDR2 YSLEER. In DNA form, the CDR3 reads TGCGCCAGCAGCCTATCCGTCGGGGGGTCTGGAAACACCATATATTTT. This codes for CASSLSVGGSGNTIYF.

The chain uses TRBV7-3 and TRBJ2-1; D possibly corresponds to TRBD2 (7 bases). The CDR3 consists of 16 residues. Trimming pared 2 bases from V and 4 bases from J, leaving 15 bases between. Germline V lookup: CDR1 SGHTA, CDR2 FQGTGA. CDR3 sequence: CASSLEGGAPYNEQFF. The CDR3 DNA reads TGTGCCAGCAGCTTAGAGGGGGGGGCCCCTTACAATGAGCAGTTCTTC.

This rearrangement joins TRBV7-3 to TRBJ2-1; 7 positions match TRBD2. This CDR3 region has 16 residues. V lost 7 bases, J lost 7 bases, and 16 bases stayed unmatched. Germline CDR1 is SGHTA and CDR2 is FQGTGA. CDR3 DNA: TGTGCCAGCACCCCCGGTAATACGGGACTAAAGAATGAGCAGTTCTTC. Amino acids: CASTPGNTGLKNEQFF.

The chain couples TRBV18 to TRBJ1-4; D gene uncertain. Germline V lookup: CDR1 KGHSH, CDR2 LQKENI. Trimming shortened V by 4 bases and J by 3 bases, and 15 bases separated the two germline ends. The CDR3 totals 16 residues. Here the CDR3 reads CASSLNLREPNEKLFF. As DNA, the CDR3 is TGTGCCAGCTCACTCAATCTAAGGGAGCCTAATGAAAAACTGTTTTTT.

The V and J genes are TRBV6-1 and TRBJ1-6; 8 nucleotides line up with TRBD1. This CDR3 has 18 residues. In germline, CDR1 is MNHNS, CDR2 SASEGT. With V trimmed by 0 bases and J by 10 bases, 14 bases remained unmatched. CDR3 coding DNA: TGTGCCAGCAGTGAAGCGTCGGGATTAGACAGGGGCCTCTCACCCCTCCACTTT. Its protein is CASSEASGLDRGLSPLHF.

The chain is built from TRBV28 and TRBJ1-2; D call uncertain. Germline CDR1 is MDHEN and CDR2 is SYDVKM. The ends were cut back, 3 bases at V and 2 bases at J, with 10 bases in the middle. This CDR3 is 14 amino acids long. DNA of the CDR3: TGTGCCAGCAGTTTTGGGCAGTTAAACTATGGCTACACCTTC. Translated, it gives CASSFGQLNYGYTF.

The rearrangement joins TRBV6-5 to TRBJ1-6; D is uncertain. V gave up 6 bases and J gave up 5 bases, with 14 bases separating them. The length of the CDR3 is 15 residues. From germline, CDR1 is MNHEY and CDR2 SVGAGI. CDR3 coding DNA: TGTGCCAGCAGGCCCCTGACACCTAATAATTCACCCCTCCACTTT. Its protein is CASRPLTPNNSPLHF.

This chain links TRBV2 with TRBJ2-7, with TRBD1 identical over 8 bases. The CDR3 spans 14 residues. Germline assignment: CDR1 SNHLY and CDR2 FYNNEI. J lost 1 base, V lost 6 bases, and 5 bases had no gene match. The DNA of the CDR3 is TGTGCCAGCAGGTCGGGACAGGCTTCCTACGAGCAGTACTTC. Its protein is CASRSGQASYEQYF.